This TCR beta chain derives from a study of blood T cells in healthy people across ages. The use of a sample-barcoded 5' primer and a J-beta primer mix characterized a second PCR of roughly 6 to 11 cycles. TCRdb redid the calling of the 5' RACE reads with MiXCR, one entry per CDR3 protein. The sample lists around 1,000,000 distinct CDR3 sequences; approximately 25% were seen once. RNA extraction gave at least 5 micrograms of total RNA per sample. Germline CDR1 is SEHNR and CDR2 is FQNEAQ (reference sequence). This CDR3 comprises 16 residues. Trimming took 5 bases from V and 5 from J; bases not matched to a gene: 8. These data were likewise used in another study, on T cells of mothers and their children. Per that study: About six children, together with their three healthy Caucasian mothers, made up the donors. Per child, about 2.8 million TCR beta CDR3 reads were obtained, against over 9 million per mother. In related and unrelated pairs alike, thymic selection shapes TCR recombination output, with inherited differences minor.

Sequenced sample: blood. This TCR came from a girl aged 2 to 9 in good health. This chain connects TRBV7-9 to TRBJ2-2; 10 nucleotides align to TRBD2. The CDR3 reads CASSQAGLADTGELFF. Written as DNA, the CDR3 is TGTGCCAGCAGCCAGGCAGGACTAGCGGATACCGGGGAGCTGTTTTTT.